This entry features one T cell receptor (beta chain) sequence. Its antigen remains unidentified. This record belongs to a study of vaccination effects on CD4 cells after COVID-19. In the ViraFEST assay, antigen-specific CD4+ clonotypes were identified by expansion after peptide-pool stimulation. Culturing for around 10 days preceded CD4+ T cell isolation. PCR showed that the person got SARS-CoV-2 infection at some point between March and December 2020. Each culture well received about 1.8 million PBMC. These cells were then cultured in IMDM with 8.5 to 10 IU/ml IL-2 and around 10 ug/ml peptides. Negative control cultures were stimulated with an HIV-1 Nef peptide pool. Germline CDR1 reads SGHTA; CDR2 reads FQGTGA. The CDR3 has 15 amino acids. Trimming took 2 bases from V and 3 from J; bases not matched to a gene: 4. Data came from immunoSEQ multiplex PCR; TCRdb stores just in-frame clones and leaves some out. The sample shows roughly 70,000 clones, about 69% of them seen only once.

The sequence came from a human donor who had a prior SARS-CoV-2 infection. The chain uses TRBV7-3 and TRBJ2-1; 7 bases line up with TRBD2. The sample in question was CD4+ T cells from PBMCs cultured with HIV peptides, obtained before COVID-19 vaccination. Noted subset: HIV-1 Nef peptide pool negative control/reference culture. CDR3 sequence: CASSLDGGGYNEQFF. The CDR3 DNA is TGTGCCAGCAGCTTAGATGGGGGGGGCTACAATGAGCAGTTCTTC.